The following is a T cell receptor (beta chain) sequence with its context. Germline values: CDR1 SNHLY, CDR2 FYNNEI. With V trimmed by 6 bases and J by 5 bases, 7 bases remained unmatched. The CDR3 contains 15 residues. The data were produced by immunoSEQ multiplex PCR, yet TCRdb's version contains in-frame clones alone and is incomplete. Of 250,000 to 300,000 clones in the sample, approximately 86% were seen once. The data were obtained in a study of cytomegalovirus exposure and HLA in healthy donors. Study-level background: The approximately 120 validation repertoires, a later analysis reported, used the same platform as the approximately 670 first-cohort repertoires.

The source of this sequence is a woman between 18 and 30 years old in good health and CMV-seronegative. Sequenced: PBMCs. The chain uses TRBV2 and TRBJ2-3; 11 nucleotides line up with TRBD2. The DNA of the CDR3 is TGTGCCAGCAGCTCTAGCGGGAGGTCCAGAGATACGCAGTATTTT. This gives the protein CASSSSGRSRDTQYF.